This TCR beta chain was sequenced for a study of T cells after yellow fever vaccination. About the study: Fractions with few cells were prepared using SMART-Seq v4 Ultra Low Input.

TCRdb reprocessed the 5' RACE reads via MiXCR and lists one record per CDR3 protein. The sample includes some 350,000 distinct CDR3 sequences, under 7.5% of them seen just once. This clonotype has a count of ten or more. What it binds is unknown. Study-level points and caveats: It was the secondary response that reached its peak faster, day 5 versus 15, but it was weaker. Relatively few clonotypes were ones that appeared in both CD4 and CD8 compartments.

The clonotype originates from a man younger than 45 who received the YFV17D yellow fever vaccine. The sample in question was PBMCs, obtained 5 days after the yellow fever booster vaccination.

The CDR3 nucleotides are TGTGCCAGCAGTGAGACCCCGAGGTTTTACGAGCAGTACTTC. Protein: CASSETPRFYEQYF. The rearrangement links TRBV2 to TRBJ2-7; D is uncertain. CDR1 SNHLY and CDR2 FYNNEI come from the germline V gene. V dropped 3 bases and J dropped 4 bases, with 13 bases sitting between them. The CDR3 is 14 amino acids.